The 7 T cell receptor beta chains reported below all come from one sample, sequenced in a study of cytomegalovirus exposure and HLA in healthy donors. PCR used 60 Vbeta primers and 13 Jbeta primers. Profiling relied on immunoSEQ multiplex PCR, and the TCRdb table lists in-frame clones only, not all of them. The table has 150,000 to 200,000 clones, 75% to 85% seen once. Sequencing was carried out using PBMCs. The receptors originated from a man in his fifties or sixties in good health and CMV-seropositive.

The chain has TRBV29-1 and TRBJ1-1; TRBD1 might be the D (6 bases). Germline lookup yields CDR1 SQVTM and CDR2 ANQGSEA. CDR3 size: 14 residues. V gave up 7 bases and J gave up 3 bases, with 18 bases separating them. The chain's CDR3 is CSGLQGAPHTEAFF. The CDR3 DNA reads TGCAGCGGGCTACAGGGAGCCCCTCACACTGAAGCTTTCTTT. Using reference TRBV29-1 and TRBJ1-1 for the parts outside the CDR3, the full variable domain is SAVISQKPSRDICQRGTSLTIQCQVDSQVTMMFWYRQQPGQSLTLIATANQGSEATYESGFVIDKFPISRPNLTFSTLTVSNMSPEDSSIYLCSGLQGAPHTEAFFGQGTRLTVV.

The V gene is TRBV10-3, the J gene TRBJ2-7, with TRBD2 as a possible D gene (5 bases). V was cut by 11 bases and J by 2 bases, with 13 bases left in between. Germline V gene data show CDR1 as ENHRY and CDR2 as SYGVKD. CDR3 length: 12 residues. The CDR3 spells CAVSASTYEQYF. CDR3 coding DNA: TGTGCCGTTAGCGCCTCAACCTACGAGCAGTACTTC.

This rearrangement joins TRBV5-6 to TRBJ1-4, with TRBD1 matching over 7 bases. CDR3 size: 15 residues. Trimming removed 4 bases from V and 5 bases from J; junction bases left unmatched: 8. Germline CDR1 is SGHDT and CDR2 is YYEEEE. Here the CDR3 DNA reads TGTGCCAGCAGCCCTTGGGACAGAGACAATGAAAAACTGTTTTTT. Its translation: CASSPWDRDNEKLFF.

V gene TRBV4-2 combines with J gene TRBJ2-1; TRBD1 aligns across 8 bases. The ends lost 1 base at V and 7 bases at J; junction bases unmatched: 15. The CDR3 covers 18 residues. From germline, CDR1 is LGHNA and CDR2 YNFKEQ. CDR3 in amino acids: CASSQAGTGQGPGNEQFF. CDR3 coding DNA: TGTGCCAGCAGCCAAGCAGGAACCGGACAGGGCCCGGGGAATGAGCAGTTCTTC.

The chain combines TRBV10-1 with TRBJ1-5; 7 positions agree with TRBD1. Germline loops: CDR1 WNHNN, CDR2 SYGVQD (reference sequence). J lost 3 bases, V lost 0 bases, and 5 bases had no gene match. This CDR3 is 16 amino acids long. CDR3 region: CASSESPTGVNQPQHF. The CDR3 nucleotides read TGCGCCAGCAGTGAGTCCCCTACAGGGGTCAATCAGCCCCAGCATTTT.

This chain uses TRBV10-3 with TRBJ1-2, with 8 bases fitting TRBD1. Per germline, CDR1 ENHRY and CDR2 SYGVKD. The CDR3 totals 13 residues. Unmatched junction bases numbered 10, after V lost 10 bases and J lost 6 bases. The CDR3 nucleotides read TGTGCCACCCGGACAGGGTACAACGATGGCTACACCTTC. This codes for CATRTGYNDGYTF.

The chain is built from TRBV5-8 and TRBJ1-5, with a tentative D call TRBD1 (5 bases). CDR3 length: 12 residues. V lost 3 bases to trimming and J lost 6 bases, with 7 bases between them. The germline gives CDR1 SGHTS, CDR2 YDEGEE. The CDR3 protein is CASSSQGQPQHF. CDR3 DNA: TGTGCCAGCAGCTCCCAGGGTCAGCCCCAGCATTTT.